Listed here is a single TCR beta chain. Its antigen is unknown. There are no base qualities to consult, and no much larger clone falls within one base. The data are from a study of shared clonotypes between healthy human individuals (dated by TCRdb to 2020 to 2021). Notes on the research overall: A couple of women and a few men aged 18 to 49 years were included in the cohort. Each donor's leukapheresis produced roughly between roughly 0.94 and 9.5 billion PBMCs. For each donor, CD4 naive and CD4 memory were each run on three plates, CD8 naive on two plates, and CD8 memory on one plate. To increase sequencing depth and limit assay-specific biases, TCR repertoire library preparation and sequencing were carried out by different laboratories using diverse techniques. To estimate repertoire size and how much clonotype sharing occurs between individuals, the study deeply sequenced the blood TCR repertoires of 4 to 6 healthy adults. Paper-wide results and their limitations: Rarefaction of sorted-subset datasets indicated incomplete sequencing despite the large sequencing depth. Only blood was sampled, and tissue TCR repertoires likely differ from those in blood. Higher generation probabilities were observed for clonotypes shared by all four sorted-subset donors than for non-shared clonotypes. Because the study included a small number of donors, the genetic and exposure-history diversity represented was limited. Estimated clonotype richness was generally larger for naive than for memory subsets. When a handful of donors were compared, the shared fraction of clonotypes was roughly 4.8% for naive CD4, roughly 3.3% for naive CD8, about 2.5% for memory CD4, and 0.35% to 0.5% for memory CD8. Pairwise subsampling led to the expectation that sequencing depth would affect the degree of clonotype sharing among donors.

The donors were healthy, HIV-negative adults with no recently reported acute infections or vaccinations. Every donor was a Caucasian adult living in Nashville, Tennessee, USA. CD4+ T cells were enriched through magnetic negative selection, after which naive cells were positively selected on CD45RA and the remaining negative fraction served as the memory subset. Blood was collected by leukapheresis, and PBMCs were isolated by Ficoll-Histopaque density gradient centrifugation and then cryopreserved in liquid nitrogen vapor phase. Analytical flow cytometry was used to check the purity and quantity of each magnetically sorted T cell population. Genomic DNA was isolated from every sorted fraction and measured by UV absorbance on a Nanodrop 2000c. V loses 3 bases, J loses 2 bases, and the germline ends lie 9 bases apart. Via the germline V gene (reference sequence), CDR1 is SGHKS and CDR2 YYEKEE. The CDR3, from cysteine to phenylalanine, totals 13 residues. The DNA shown is the 39-base CDR3, in frame from base 1.

TCR CDR3 regions were amplified from genomic DNA by multiplex PCR using the deep immunoSEQ assay. Genomic DNA extracted from each cell subset was distributed evenly over all wells of several immunoSEQ 96-well plates, and each plate served as one replicate. For sorted subsets, approximately 200 ng of genomic DNA, equivalent to some 30,000 T cell genomes, went into each replicate PCR. Purified libraries were quantified with a Qubit 3.0 fluorometer, sized on a Bioanalyzer 2100, and re-quantified with the KAPA Library Quantification kit. Every immunoSEQ 96-well plate was sequenced on a separate single-read 150-cycle Illumina NextSeq 550 flow cell. The authors' analysis ran thus. Because the immunoSEQ output included only junctional sequences and no quality scores, the filtering could not be the same as the filtering used for full-length reads. To assign V/J genes and CDR3, sequences were annotated using PyIR, a Python wrapper for IgBLAST v1.9, with IMGT germline references. Reads with weak V/J assignments (E-value above 1e-6), missing CDR3, stop codons, out-of-frame junctions, or ambiguous translated residues were removed. V3J clonotypes were defined by identical inferred V gene, J gene, and CDR3 amino acid sequence. To compute the percentage overlap between repertoires, the number of shared unique clonotypes was divided by the size of the smaller repertoire. Richness of each repertoire was evaluated using RTK rarefaction, the Chao1 estimator, and Recon v2.1 estimates of unobserved clonotypes. Generation probabilities were computed with OLGA for all TCRbeta clonotypes obtained by the gDNA method from several donors. The immuneACCESS repertoire file appears here via TCRdb, limited to in-frame rearrangements. These files lack a portion of the clones; in checked studies, under half of the deficit traces to unresolved V genes, and the cause of the others is not known. V, J and clone size are taken as reported in that table, and D and trimming were inferred from the DNA itself. Here the sample has under 1,900,000 clones; approximately 98.5% occur a single time. Of the sample, approximately 0.38% is held by the ten largest clones.

The specimen sequenced was naive CD4+ T cells sorted from blood. The cell subset or site label of this sample denotes: CD45RA+ positively selected. The V and J genes are TRBV5-5 and TRBJ2-7; the D gene is perhaps TRBD1, on 6 matching bases. This receptor was identified in a young man in good health. The CDR3 is CASSYRVTYEQYF. The nucleotide sequence reads TGTGCCAGCAGCTACAGGGTAACCTACGAGCAGTACTTC.